These 13 T cell receptor beta chains share one sample of origin, sequenced in a study of T cell responses to AZD1222 COVID-19 vaccine. Libraries were prepared by immunoSEQ multiplex PCR; TCRdb keeps only in-frame clonotypes and omits some of them. The sample lists under 140,000 clones, about 81% occurring once. Here the sequenced sample was peripheral blood, taken on day 0 of AZD1222 vaccination. Receptors originate from an adult in good health.

V usage is TRBV6-2 or TRBV6-3 and J usage is TRBJ2-7; D possibly corresponds to TRBD2 (6 bases). CDR3 size: 15 residues. CDR1 is MNHEY and CDR2 is SVGEGT in the germline V gene. V was pared by 0 bases and J by 5 bases, with 14 bases between. The CDR3 DNA is TGTGCCAGCAGTTACTCGGCGGACTACCGGGACGAGCAGTACTTC. Amino acid sequence: CASSYSADYRDEQYF.

The chain uses TRBV2 and TRBJ1-5, with D hard to call. Germline-derived CDR1 and CDR2 are SNHLY and FYNNEI. There are 13 residues in the CDR3. V was pared by 4 bases and J by 4 bases, with 8 bases between. CDR3 amino acids: CASSGGLNQPQHF. In DNA form, the CDR3 reads TGTGCCAGCAGTGGGGGTCTTAATCAGCCCCAGCATTTT.

The chain combines TRBV10-3 with TRBJ1-5, with 8 bases aligning to TRBD1. In germline, CDR1 is ENHRY, CDR2 SYGVKD. The trim removed 5 bases at V and 7 bases at J, leaving 4 bases unmatched. The CDR3 sequence is 13 residues long. The CDR3 protein is CAISQGAQQPQHF. CDR3 nucleotide sequence: TGTGCCATCAGTCAGGGGGCCCAACAGCCCCAGCATTTT.

The rearrangement links TRBV6-5 to TRBJ1-4, with D perhaps TRBD1 (5 bases). Deletions cut 0 bases from V and 8 bases from J, with 16 bases between. The CDR3 length is 16 residues. Per germline, CDR1 MNHEY and CDR2 SVGAGI. In nucleotides, the CDR3 is TGTGCCAGCAGTTACTCCTTGACTGCTCGGGGGGAAAAACTGTTTTTT. It encodes CASSYSLTARGEKLFF.

CDR3 nucleotide sequence: TGTGCCAGTTCCCCCGGGGGCGGGGAGACCCAGTACTTC. As protein: CASSPGGGETQYF. The rearrangement uses TRBV2 and TRBJ2-5; D may be TRBD1 or TRBD2 (6 bases each). This CDR3 has 13 residues. Germline V lookup: CDR1 SNHLY, CDR2 FYNNEI. V was pared by 9 bases and J by 5 bases, with 16 bases between. Combining the CDR3 with reference TRBV2 and TRBJ2-5 gives the whole variable domain EPEVTQTPSHQVTQMGQEVILRCVPISNHLYFYWYRQILGQKVEFLVSFYNNEISEKSEIFDDQFSVERPDGSNFTLKIRSTKLEDSAMYFCASSPGGGETQYFGPGTRLLVL.

This clone appeared once. The chain uses TRBV4-1 and TRBJ1-5, with D hard to call. Trimming took off 1 base at V and 3 bases at J, with 10 bases between the two ends. This CDR3 contains 15 residues. Germline loops: CDR1 MGHRA, CDR2 YSYEKL. CDR3: CASSQAFPTNQPQHF. CDR3 sequence (DNA): TGCGCCAGCAGCCAAGCTTTCCCCACCAATCAGCCCCAGCATTTT.

The gene calls are TRBV5-1 and TRBJ1-2, with TRBD1 identical over 9 bases. Germline loops: CDR1 SGHRS, CDR2 YFSETQ. The CDR3 runs 16 residues. V shed 0 bases and J 7 bases; nucleotides not matched to a gene: 10. This chain's CDR3 is CASSLGDTGGAGGYTF. As DNA, the CDR3 is TGCGCCAGCAGCTTGGGTGATACAGGGGGCGCCGGTGGCTACACCTTC.

The chain couples TRBV9 to TRBJ1-1; D is unresolved. This CDR3 contains 16 residues. Looked up from germline, CDR1 is SGDLS and CDR2 is YYNGEE. Between the trimmed V and J ends, which lost 4 bases and 1 base, there was a span of 17 bases. CDR3 region: CASSIHGEVRNTEAFF. The CDR3 region has the DNA TGTGCCAGCAGCATTCACGGGGAGGTGAGGAACACTGAAGCTTTCTTT.

This chain uses TRBV27 with TRBJ2-7; D call uncertain. The CDR3 sequence is 13 residues long. With 0 bases removed from V and 5 bases from J, the gap between germline ends came to 8 bases. Germline CDR1 reads MNHEY; CDR2 reads SMNVEV (reference sequence). The CDR3 sequence: CASSLSGAHEQYF. Here the CDR3 DNA reads TGTGCCAGCAGTTTATCCGGTGCCCACGAGCAGTACTTC.

This clone came up a few times. This chain joins TRBV10-3 and TRBJ2-3; D may be TRBD1 or TRBD2 (5 bases each). CDR3 length: 16 amino acids. V was cut by 4 bases and J by 2 bases, with 16 bases left in between. Germline lookup yields CDR1 ENHRY and CDR2 SYGVKD. Here the CDR3 reads CAISVGDETSTDTQYF. Here the CDR3 DNA reads TGTGCCATCAGTGTTGGGGACGAGACTTCCACAGATACGCAGTATTTT.

J is TRBJ2-7 and V is TRBV28; no firm D call. Trimming cost V 0 bases and J 4 bases, with 4 bases left between them. Per the germline V gene, CDR1 is MDHEN and CDR2 is SYDVKM. The CDR3 has 12 amino acids. CDR3 nucleotide sequence: TGTGCCAGCAGTTTATGGGAATACGAGCAGTACTTC. Its translation: CASSLWEYEQYF. The full variable domain, completed using reference TRBV28 and TRBJ2-7, is DVKVTQSSRYLVKRTGEKVFLECVQDMDHENMFWYRQDPGLGLRLIYFSYDVKMKEKGDIPEGYSVSREKKERFSLILESASTNQTSMYLCASSLWEYEQYFGPGTRLTVT.

This chain joins TRBV5-1 and TRBJ1-1, with D tentatively TRBD1 (6 bases). Germline V gene lookup returns CDR1 SGHRS and CDR2 YFSETQ. V was pared by 5 bases and J by 3 bases, with 17 bases between. CDR3 length equals 15 residues. CDR3 region: CASSLQGNMDTEAFF. CDR3 nucleotide sequence: TGCGCCAGCAGTTTACAGGGAAATATGGACACTGAAGCTTTCTTT.

The chain joins TRBV10-3 to TRBJ2-1; 7 bases align to TRBD2. J gave up 5 bases and V 10 bases, and 2 bases lay outside the gene matches. CDR1 and CDR2 from the germline V gene are ENHRY and SYGVKD. The CDR3 loop spans 11 amino acids. The CDR3: CATGGNNEQFF. The CDR3 region has the DNA TGTGCCACCGGGGGGAACAATGAGCAGTTCTTC.